This paragraph covers one T cell receptor beta chain sequence. Its target is not known. This beta chain slipped into a library made for alpha chains as a stray read, so its size is not meaningful. Time point specified: sample taken at primary tumor resection. The roughly 79 donors had untreated early-stage non-small cell lung cancer. This entry belongs to a study of spatial heterogeneity in lung cancer. Study information: Sequence detection consistently recorded a greater number of beta-chain than alpha-chain sequences. Overall study findings and caveats: Tumoral mutation counts were tracked by counts of expanded intratumoral alpha and beta TCRs. Alpha chains reached an estimated coverage of approximately 7.4% of tumor T cells, and beta chains 13% to 15%.

TCRdb re-derived calls from the 5' RACE reads in MiXCR, one entry per CDR3 protein. The table shows about 6,000 distinct CDR3 sequences, with 14% occurring only once. Germline-derived CDR1 and CDR2 are MDHEN and SYDVKM. The CDR3 contains 15 residues. J gave up 1 base and V 3 bases, and 1 base lay outside the gene matches. The V call is TRBV28, the J call TRBJ2-2; 8 nucleotides agree with TRBD2. This sample comprised lung tumor tissue, obtained at surgery. The clonotype was recovered from a male donor with early-stage non-small cell lung cancer. In DNA form, the CDR3 reads TGTGCCAGCAGTTTTAGCGGGGTGAACACCGGGGAGCTGTTTTTT. Translation: CASSFSGVNTGELFF.